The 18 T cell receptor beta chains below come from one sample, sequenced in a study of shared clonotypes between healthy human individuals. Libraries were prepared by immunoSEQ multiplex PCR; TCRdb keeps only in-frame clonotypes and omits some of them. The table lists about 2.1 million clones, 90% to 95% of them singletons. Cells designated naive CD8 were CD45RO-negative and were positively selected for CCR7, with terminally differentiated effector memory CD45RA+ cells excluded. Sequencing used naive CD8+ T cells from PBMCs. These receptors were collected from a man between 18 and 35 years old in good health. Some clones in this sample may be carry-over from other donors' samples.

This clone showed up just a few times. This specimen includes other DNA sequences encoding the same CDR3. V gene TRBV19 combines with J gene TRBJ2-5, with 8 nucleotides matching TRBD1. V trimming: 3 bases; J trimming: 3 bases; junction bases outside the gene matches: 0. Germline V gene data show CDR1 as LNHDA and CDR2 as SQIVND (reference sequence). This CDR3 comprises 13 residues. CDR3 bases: TGTGCCAGTAGTATGGACAGGGAAGAGACCCAGTACTTC. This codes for CASSMDREETQYF.

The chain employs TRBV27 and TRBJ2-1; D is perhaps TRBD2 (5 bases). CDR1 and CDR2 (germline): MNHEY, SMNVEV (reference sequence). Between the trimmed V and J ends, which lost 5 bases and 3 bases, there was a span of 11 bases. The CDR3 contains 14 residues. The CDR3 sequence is CASSIQRSYNEQFF. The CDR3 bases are TGTGCCAGCAGTATCCAGCGGAGCTACAATGAGCAGTTCTTC.

In DNA, the CDR3 is TGTGCCAGCAAGACCGGACAGCCGCAGTATTTT. Its protein is CASKTGQPQYF. The chain couples TRBV2 to TRBJ2-3; D may be TRBD1 (6 bases). Germline CDR1 SNHLY, CDR2 FYNNEI. V was pared by 7 bases and J by 10 bases, with 12 bases between. This CDR3 has 11 amino acids.

The CDR3 loop reads CASSPPGTIVHEQYF. The CDR3 nucleotides are TGTGCCAGCAGCCCCCCCGGGACAATTGTCCACGAGCAGTACTTC. V gene TRBV7-8 combines with J gene TRBJ2-7; D is perhaps TRBD1 (6 bases). The CDR3 is 15 amino acids. V was cut by 5 bases and J by 5 bases, with 19 bases left in between. CDR1 and CDR2 (germline): SGHVS, FQNEAQ. Supplemented by reference TRBV7-8 and TRBJ2-7, the full variable domain reads GAGVSQSPRYKVAKRGQDVALRCDPISGHVSLFWYQQALGQGPEFLTYFQNEAQLDKSGLPSDRFFAERPEGSVSTLKIQRTQQEDSAVYLCASSPPGTIVHEQYFGPGTRLTVT.

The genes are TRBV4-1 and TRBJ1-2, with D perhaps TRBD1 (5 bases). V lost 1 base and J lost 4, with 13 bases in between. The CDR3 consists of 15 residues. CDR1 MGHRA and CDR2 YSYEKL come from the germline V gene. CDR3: CASSQGQGSGYGYTF. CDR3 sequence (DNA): TGCGCCAGCAGCCAAGGCCAGGGATCCGGCTATGGCTACACCTTC.

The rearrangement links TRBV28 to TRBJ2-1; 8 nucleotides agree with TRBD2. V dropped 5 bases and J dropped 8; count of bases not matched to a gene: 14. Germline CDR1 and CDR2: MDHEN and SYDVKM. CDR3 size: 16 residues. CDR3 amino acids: CASSPIGTRRRDEQFF. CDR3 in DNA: TGTGCCAGCAGTCCCATAGGGACTAGACGTCGCGATGAGCAGTTCTTC. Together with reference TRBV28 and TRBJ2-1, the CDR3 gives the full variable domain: DVKVTQSSRYLVKRTGEKVFLECVQDMDHENMFWYRQDPGLGLRLIYFSYDVKMKEKGDIPEGYSVSREKKERFSLILESASTNQTSMYLCASSPIGTRRRDEQFFGPGTRLTVL.

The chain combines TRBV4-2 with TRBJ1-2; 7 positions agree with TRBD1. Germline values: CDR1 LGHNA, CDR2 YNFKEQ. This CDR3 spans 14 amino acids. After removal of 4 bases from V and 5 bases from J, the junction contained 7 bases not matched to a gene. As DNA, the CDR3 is TGTGCCAGCAGCCTTCCCGGGACAGCGTATGGCTACACCTTC. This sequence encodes CASSLPGTAYGYTF.

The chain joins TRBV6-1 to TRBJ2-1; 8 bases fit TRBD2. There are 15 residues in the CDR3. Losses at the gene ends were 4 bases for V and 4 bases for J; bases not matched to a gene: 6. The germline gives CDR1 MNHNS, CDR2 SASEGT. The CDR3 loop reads CASSVASGSYNEQFF. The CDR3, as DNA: TGTGCCAGCAGTGTGGCAAGCGGGAGTTACAATGAGCAGTTCTTC.

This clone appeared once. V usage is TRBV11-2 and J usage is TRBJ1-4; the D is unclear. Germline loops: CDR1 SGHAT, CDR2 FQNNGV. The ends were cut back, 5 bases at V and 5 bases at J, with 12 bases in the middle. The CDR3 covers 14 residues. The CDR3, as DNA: TGTGCCAGCAGCCAACGGGTGGGCAATGAAAAACTGTTTTTT. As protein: CASSQRVGNEKLFF.

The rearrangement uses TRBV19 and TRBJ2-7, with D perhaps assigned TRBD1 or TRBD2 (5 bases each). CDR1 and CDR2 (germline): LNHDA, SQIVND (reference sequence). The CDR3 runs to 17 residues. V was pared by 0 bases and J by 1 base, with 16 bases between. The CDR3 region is CASSIDVTWDGSYEQYF. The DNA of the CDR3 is TGTGCCAGTAGTATAGATGTCACCTGGGACGGTTCCTACGAGCAGTACTTC.

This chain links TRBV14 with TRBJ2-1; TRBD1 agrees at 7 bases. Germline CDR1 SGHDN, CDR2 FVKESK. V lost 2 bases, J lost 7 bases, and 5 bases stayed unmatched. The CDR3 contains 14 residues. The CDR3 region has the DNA TGTGCCAGCAGCCAACTTGGCAGGGGGAATGAGCAGTTCTTC. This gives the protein CASSQLGRGNEQFF. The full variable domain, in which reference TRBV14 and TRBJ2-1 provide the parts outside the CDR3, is EAGVTQFPSHSVIEKGQTVTLRCDPISGHDNLYWYRRVMGKEIKFLLHFVKESKQDESGMPNNRFLAERTGGTYSTLKVQPAELEDSGVYFCASSQLGRGNEQFFGPGTRLTVL.

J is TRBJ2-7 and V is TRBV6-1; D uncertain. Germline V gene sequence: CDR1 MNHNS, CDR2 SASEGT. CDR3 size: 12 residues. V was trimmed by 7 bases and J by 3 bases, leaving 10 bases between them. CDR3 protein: CASMATYYEQYF. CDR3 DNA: TGTGCCAGCATGGCTACCTACTACGAGCAGTACTTC.

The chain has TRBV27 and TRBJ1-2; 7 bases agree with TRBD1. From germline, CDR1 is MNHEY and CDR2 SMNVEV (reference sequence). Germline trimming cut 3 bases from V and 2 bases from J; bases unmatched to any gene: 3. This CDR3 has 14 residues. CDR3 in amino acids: CASSFLGQNYGYTF. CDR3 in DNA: TGTGCCAGCAGTTTTTTGGGACAGAACTATGGCTACACCTTC.

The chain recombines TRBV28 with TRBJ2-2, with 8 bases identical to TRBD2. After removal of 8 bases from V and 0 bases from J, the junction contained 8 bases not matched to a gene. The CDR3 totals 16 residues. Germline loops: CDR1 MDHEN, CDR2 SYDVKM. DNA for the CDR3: TGTGCCAGCCTTCATCTAGCGGGTTCGAACACCGGGGAGCTGTTTTTT. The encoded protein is CASLHLAGSNTGELFF.

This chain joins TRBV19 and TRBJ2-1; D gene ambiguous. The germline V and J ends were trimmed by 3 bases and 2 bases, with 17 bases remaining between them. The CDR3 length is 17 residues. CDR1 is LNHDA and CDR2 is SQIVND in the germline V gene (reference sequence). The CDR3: CASSISSGEWTYNEQFF. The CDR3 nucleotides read TGTGCCAGTAGTATTTCATCCGGAGAGTGGACCTACAATGAGCAGTTCTTC.

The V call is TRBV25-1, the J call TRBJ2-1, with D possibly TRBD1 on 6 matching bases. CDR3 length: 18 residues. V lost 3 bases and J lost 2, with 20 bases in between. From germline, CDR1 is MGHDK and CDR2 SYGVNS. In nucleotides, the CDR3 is TGTGCCAGCAGTGATGGGGCCTGGGGGCAAGGGACCTACAATGAGCAGTTCTTC. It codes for CASSDGAWGQGTYNEQFF.

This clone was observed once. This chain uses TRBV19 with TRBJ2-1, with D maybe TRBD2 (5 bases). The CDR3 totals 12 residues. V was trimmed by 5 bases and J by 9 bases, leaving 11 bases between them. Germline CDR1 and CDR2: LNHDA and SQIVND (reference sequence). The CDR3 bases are TGTGCCAGTAGTCCCCTACGGGGTGAGCAGTTCTTC. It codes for CASSPLRGEQFF.

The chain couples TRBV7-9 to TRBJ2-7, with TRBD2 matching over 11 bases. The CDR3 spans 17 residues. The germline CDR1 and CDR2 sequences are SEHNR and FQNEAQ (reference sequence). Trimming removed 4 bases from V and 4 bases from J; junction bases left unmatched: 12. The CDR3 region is CASSSNRGLAESYEQYF. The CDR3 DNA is TGTGCCAGCAGCTCAAACCGGGGACTAGCGGAGAGTTACGAGCAGTACTTC. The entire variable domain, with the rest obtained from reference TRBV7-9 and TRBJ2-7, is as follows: DTGVSQNPRHKITKRGQNVTFRCDPISEHNRLYWYRQTLGQGPEFLTYFQNEAQLEKSRLLSDRFSAERPKGSFSTLEIQRTEQGDSAMYLCASSSNRGLAESYEQYFGPGTRLTVT.